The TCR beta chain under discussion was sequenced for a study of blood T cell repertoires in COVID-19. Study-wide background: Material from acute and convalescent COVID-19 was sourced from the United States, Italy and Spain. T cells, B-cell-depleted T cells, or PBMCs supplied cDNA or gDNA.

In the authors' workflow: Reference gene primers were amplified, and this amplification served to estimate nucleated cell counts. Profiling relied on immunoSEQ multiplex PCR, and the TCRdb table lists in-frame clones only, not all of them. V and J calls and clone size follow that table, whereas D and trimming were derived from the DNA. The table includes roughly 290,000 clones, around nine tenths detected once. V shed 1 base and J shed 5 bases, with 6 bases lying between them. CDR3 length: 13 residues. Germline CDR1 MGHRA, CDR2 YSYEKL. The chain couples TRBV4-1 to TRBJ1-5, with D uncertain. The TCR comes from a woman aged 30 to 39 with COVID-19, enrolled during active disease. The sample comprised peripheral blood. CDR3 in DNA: TGCGCCAGCAGCCAAGTGAGGGATCAGCCCCAGCATTTT. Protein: CASSQVRDQPQHF.